There are many counts of the clone carrying this T cell receptor beta chain. The target antigen is unknown. A read error may produce the germline difference seen at one junction end. Uncontrolled infection, other autoimmune disease, pregnancy or lactation led to exclusion. This entry belongs to a study of T cells in Graves' hyperthyroidism and ophthalmopathy. Using RNA transcripts as the source, TCR beta CDR3 regions were amplified. The primer set for the first-round RT-PCR of the TCR CDR3 was HTBI. TCRdb redid the calling of the multiplex PCR reads with MiXCR, one entry per CDR3 protein. The data contain 550,000 to 600,000 distinct CDR3 sequences, 12% to 15% of them singletons. Study findings and constraints: For ophthalmopathy, model prediction preceded onset by a median 6.5 months.

The clonotype originates from a young woman with Graves' ophthalmopathy. Sequencing was carried out using blood.

The CDR3 reads CSARRGRQPYEQYF. Written as DNA, the CDR3 is TGCAGCGCTAGGAGAGGCAGGCAGCCGTACGAGCAGTACTTC. V and J are TRBV20-1 and TRBJ2-7, with D hard to call. Germline-derived CDR1 and CDR2 are DFQATT and SNEGSKA (reference sequence). This CDR3 has 14 amino acids.